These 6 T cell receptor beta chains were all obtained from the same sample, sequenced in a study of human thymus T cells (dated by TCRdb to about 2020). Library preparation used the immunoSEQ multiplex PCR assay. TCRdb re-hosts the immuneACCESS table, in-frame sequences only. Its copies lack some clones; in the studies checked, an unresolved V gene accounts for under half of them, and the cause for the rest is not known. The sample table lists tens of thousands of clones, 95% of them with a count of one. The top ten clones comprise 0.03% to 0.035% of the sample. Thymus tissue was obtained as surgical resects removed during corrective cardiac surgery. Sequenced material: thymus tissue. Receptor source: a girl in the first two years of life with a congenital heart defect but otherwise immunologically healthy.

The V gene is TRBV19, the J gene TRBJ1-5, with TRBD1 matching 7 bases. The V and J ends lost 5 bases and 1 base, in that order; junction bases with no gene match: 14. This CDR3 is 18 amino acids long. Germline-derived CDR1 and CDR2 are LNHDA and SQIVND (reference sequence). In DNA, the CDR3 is TGTGCCAGTAGTGGGGGCAGGACAGGAGGATTAAGCAATCAGCCCCAGCATTTT. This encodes CASSGGRTGGLSNQPQHF.

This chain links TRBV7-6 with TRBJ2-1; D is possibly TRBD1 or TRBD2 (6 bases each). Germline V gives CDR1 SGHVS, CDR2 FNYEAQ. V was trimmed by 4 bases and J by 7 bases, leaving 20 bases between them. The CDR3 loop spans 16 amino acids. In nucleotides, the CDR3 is TGTGCCAGCAGCTCCGGCGAAGCGGAGGGGGATAATGAGCAGTTCTTC. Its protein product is CASSSGEAEGDNEQFF.

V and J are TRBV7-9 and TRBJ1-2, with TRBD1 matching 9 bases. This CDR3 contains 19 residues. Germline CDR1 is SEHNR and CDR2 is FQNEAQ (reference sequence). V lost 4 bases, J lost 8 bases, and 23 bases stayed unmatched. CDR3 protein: CASSSLQGASDPSRWGYTF. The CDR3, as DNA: TGTGCCAGCAGCTCCCTACAGGGGGCGAGTGATCCGTCGAGATGGGGCTACACCTTC.

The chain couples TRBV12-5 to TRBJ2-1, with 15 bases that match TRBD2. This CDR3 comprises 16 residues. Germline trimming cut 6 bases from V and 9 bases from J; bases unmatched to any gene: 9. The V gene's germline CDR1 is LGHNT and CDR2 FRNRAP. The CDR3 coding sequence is TGTGCTAGTGGGGCCGGGACTAGCGGGAGGAGGGGTGAGCAGTTCTTC. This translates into CASGAGTSGRRGEQFF.

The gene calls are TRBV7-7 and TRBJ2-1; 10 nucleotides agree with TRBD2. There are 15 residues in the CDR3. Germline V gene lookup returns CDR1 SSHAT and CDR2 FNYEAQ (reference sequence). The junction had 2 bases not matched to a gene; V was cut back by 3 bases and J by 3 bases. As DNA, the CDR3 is TGTGCCAGCAGCTTGAGACTAGCGGGCTACAATGAGCAGTTCTTC. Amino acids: CASSLRLAGYNEQFF. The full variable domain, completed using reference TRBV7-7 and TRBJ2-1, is GAGVSQSPRYKVTKRGQDVTLRCDPISSHATLYWYQQALGQGPEFLTYFNYEAQPDKSGLPSDRFSAERPEGSISTLTIQRTEQRDSAMYRCASSLRLAGYNEQFFGPGTRLTVL.

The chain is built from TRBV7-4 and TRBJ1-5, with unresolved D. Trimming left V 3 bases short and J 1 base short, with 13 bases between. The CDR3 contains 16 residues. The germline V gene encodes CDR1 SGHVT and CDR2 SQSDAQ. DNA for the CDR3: TGTGCCAGCAGCTTCCCCCCCGACCACAGCAATCAGCCCCAGCATTTT. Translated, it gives CASSFPPDHSNQPQHF.